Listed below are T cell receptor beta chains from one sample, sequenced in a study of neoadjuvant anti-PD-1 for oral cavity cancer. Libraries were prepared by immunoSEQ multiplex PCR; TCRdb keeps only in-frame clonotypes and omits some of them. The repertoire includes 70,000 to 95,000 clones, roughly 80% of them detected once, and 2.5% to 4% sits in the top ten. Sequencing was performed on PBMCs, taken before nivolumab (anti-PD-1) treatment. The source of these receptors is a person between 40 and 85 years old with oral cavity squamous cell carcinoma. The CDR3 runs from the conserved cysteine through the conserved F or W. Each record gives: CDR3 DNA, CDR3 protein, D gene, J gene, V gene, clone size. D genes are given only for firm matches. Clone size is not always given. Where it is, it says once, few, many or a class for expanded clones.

TGTGCCAGCAGCACACGGACAGATAGACCTTACGAGCAGTACTTC	CASSTRTDRPYEQYF	NA	TRBJ2-7	TRBV11-2	NA
TGTGCCAGCATTGGTCCGGAGACTGAAGCTTTCTTT	CASIGPETEAFF	NA	TRBJ1-1	TRBV6-5	NA
TGTGCCAGCAGCTTCGGGAGGGGCTCCTACGAGCAGTACTTC	CASSFGRGSYEQYF	TRBD2	TRBJ2-7	TRBV5-8	NA
TGTGCCTGGAGTGTTGGGACAGGCGTAAATCAGCCCCAGCATTTT	CAWSVGTGVNQPQHF	TRBD1	TRBJ1-5	TRBV30	NA
TGTGCCATCACCGAGGGACAAGCGAACACTGAAGCTTTCTTT	CAITEGQANTEAFF	NA	TRBJ1-1	TRBV10-3	NA
TGTGCCAGCAGTTTACTGGGGCCCCGGGACTTGCGAGATGAGCAGTTCTTC	CASSLLGPRDLRDEQFF	NA	TRBJ2-1	TRBV27	few
TGTGCCAGCAACCTACAGGGTAGGGACACTGAAGCTTTCTTT	CASNLQGRDTEAFF	NA	TRBJ1-1	TRBV6-6	few
TGTGCCAGCAGCGTACTCGGGACAGGGGTCGACGAGCAGTACTTC	CASSVLGTGVDEQYF	TRBD1	TRBJ2-7	TRBV9	NA
TGTGCCAGCAGTTACTCCGCGGTGGACAATGAGCAGTTCTTC	CASSYSAVDNEQFF	NA	TRBJ2-1	TRBV6-5	NA
TGTGCCTGGACCCCAGGGTCCCAGAATTTAGCTTTCTTT	CAWTPGSQNLAFF	NA	TRBJ1-1	TRBV30	NA
TGTGCCTGGATGGGGGCTATCTATGGCTACACCTTC	CAWMGAIYGYTF	NA	TRBJ1-2	TRBV30	NA
TGCAGCGTCCCCGAAGGACCCGACCGGCACCACACTGAAGCTTTCTTT	CSVPEGPDRHHTEAFF	NA	TRBJ1-1	TRBV29-1	once
TGTGCCAGCGGAAGGGCTAACATCGAAGAGACCCAGTACTTC	CASGRANIEETQYF	NA	TRBJ2-5	TRBV2	NA
TGCAGCGTTGGGGGACAGGCGGCTAACTATGGCTACACCTTC	CSVGGQAANYGYTF	TRBD1	TRBJ1-2	TRBV29-1	NA
TGTGCCAGCAGAGGAGGGGCCTACGAGCAGTACTTC	CASRGGAYEQYF	NA	TRBJ2-7	TRBV25-1	once
TGCAGCGCCGGGGACAATGAGCAGTTCTTC	CSAGDNEQFF	NA	TRBJ2-1	TRBV29-1	NA
TGTGCCAGCAGCTTACAGCCCAACACCGGGGAGCTGTTTTTT	CASSLQPNTGELFF	NA	TRBJ2-2	TRBV7-3	once
TGTGCCAGCACCCCGGGGGAGCGGGAGGGGGATACGCAGTATTTT	CASTPGEREGDTQYF	TRBD2	TRBJ2-3	TRBV13	once
TGTGCCAGCAGCTCACCGACAGGGGGCGAACGGAACACCATATATTTT	CASSSPTGGERNTIYF	TRBD1	TRBJ1-3	TRBV11-2	NA
TGTGCCAGCTCTCCGTTCAACACTGAAGCTTTCTTT	CASSPFNTEAFF	NA	TRBJ1-1	TRBV2	once
TGTGCCAGCAGGGATAGCGGGATAGAGACCCAGTACTTC	CASRDSGIETQYF	TRBD2	TRBJ2-5	TRBV2	NA
TGTGCCAGCAGAGGTGGGACAGGGAGAGAGACCCAGTACTTC	CASRGGTGRETQYF	TRBD1	TRBJ2-5	TRBV2	NA
TGCAGCGTGGGACTAGCGGGAGAAGAGCAGTTCTTC	CSVGLAGEEQFF	TRBD2	TRBJ2-1	TRBV29-1	NA
TGTGCCAGCAGCCCCCGAACTGGATTACTAGCCAAAAACATTCAGTACTTC	CASSPRTGLLAKNIQYF	NA	TRBJ2-4	TRBV11-2	NA
TGTGCCAGCAGCGCCAGACCCACAGGGGCCGTACTAAATGAAAAACTGTTTTTT	CASSARPTGAVLNEKLFF	TRBD1	TRBJ1-4	TRBV7-8	NA
TGCGCCAGCAGCTCCCGGGGGGATCCGGACACTGAAGCTTTCTTT	CASSSRGDPDTEAFF	NA	TRBJ1-1	TRBV5-1	NA
TGTGCCAGCAGTGAACTAGCGGGAGTAGGCGGGGAGCTGTTTTTT	CASSELAGVGGELFF	TRBD2	TRBJ2-2	TRBV6-1	NA
TGTGCCATCAGTGAGGGGGAATACGGGGAGCTGTTTTTT	CAISEGEYGELFF	NA	TRBJ2-2	TRBV10-3	NA